The 6 T cell receptor beta chains presented below share a single source sample, sequenced in a study of blood T cell repertoires in COVID-19. The method was immunoSEQ multiplex PCR; TCRdb's version includes in-frame clones alone and lacks a portion of them. This table has 150,000 to 200,000 clones, roughly nine tenths appearing once. What was sequenced was peripheral blood. These receptors were collected from a woman aged 55-70 years with COVID-19, enrolled during active disease.

The V and J genes are TRBV20-1 and TRBJ2-7; the D is unclear. Germline assignment: CDR1 DFQATT and CDR2 SNEGSKA (reference sequence). The V and J ends lost 3 bases and 4 bases respectively, with 7 bases between them. CDR3 length equals 11 residues. The CDR3, as DNA: TGCAGTGCTAGCCTCCTGTACGAGCAGTACTTC. It specifies CSASLLYEQYF.

This clone was found once. The CDR3 region has the DNA TGTGCCAGCAGCCCGACTAGCGGGAGAGGCGAGCAGTACTTC. It yields the protein CASSPTSGRGEQYF. This rearrangement joins TRBV5-4 to TRBJ2-7; 12 positions agree with TRBD2. The CDR3 sequence is 14 residues long. After removal of 4 bases from V and 6 bases from J, the junction contained 5 bases not matched to a gene. The germline CDR1 and CDR2 sequences are SGHNT and YYREEE (reference sequence).

This clone was found once. This chain uses TRBV29-1 with TRBJ2-3; possible D gene TRBD1, 5 bases. The V end lost 7 bases, the J end lost 2 bases, and 10 bases lay between the germline ends. Germline V gives CDR1 SQVTM, CDR2 ANQGSEA. This CDR3 contains 12 residues. DNA of the CDR3: TGCAGCGCTGCGGACAACACAGATACGCAGTATTTT. Encoded protein: CSAADNTDTQYF.

This chain links TRBV29-1 with TRBJ1-6; TRBD1 is a possible D gene (6 bases). The CDR3 has 15 amino acids. The germline V gene encodes CDR1 SQVTM and CDR2 ANQGSEA. V was trimmed by 3 bases and J by 7 bases, leaving 16 bases between them. The CDR3 region is CSVEVGGRGNSPLHF. The CDR3, as DNA: TGCAGCGTTGAGGTCGGGGGGCGGGGGAATTCACCCCTCCACTTT. Full variable domain (rest looked up from reference TRBV29-1 and TRBJ1-6): SAVISQKPSRDICQRGTSLTIQCQVDSQVTMMFWYRQQPGQSLTLIATANQGSEATYESGFVIDKFPISRPNLTFSTLTVSNMSPEDSSIYLCSVEVGGRGNSPLHFGNGTRLTVT.

This chain joins TRBV4-1 and TRBJ1-2; the match to TRBD1 covers 10 bases. CDR1 MGHRA and CDR2 YSYEKL come from the germline V gene. With V trimmed by 4 bases and J by 8 bases, 13 bases remained unmatched. This CDR3 has 16 amino acids. The CDR3 loop reads CASSRGTGTGVEGYTF. In DNA form, the CDR3 reads TGCGCCAGCAGCCGAGGTACCGGGACAGGGGTAGAAGGCTACACCTTC.

The chain recombines TRBV25-1 with TRBJ1-2; 10 bases are shared with TRBD1. The V gene's germline CDR1 is MGHDK and CDR2 SYGVNS. The CDR3 loop spans 16 amino acids. V shed 1 base, J shed 0 bases, and the junction held 2 bases outside the gene matches. The CDR3 nucleotides read TGTGCCAGCAGTGAATGGGGGACAGGGGCTAACTATGGCTACACCTTC. It translates to CASSEWGTGANYGYTF.